This T cell receptor (beta chain) came from a study of vaccination and CD4 T cells after COVID-19. Background on the study: Researchers treated cells with overlapping spike peptides taken from SARS-CoV-2, HCoV-NL63, HCoV-OC43 and HCoV-229E.

The study sequenced cultured CD4+ T cell DNA using the Oncomine TCR Beta short-read assay. TCRdb passed the PCR reads through MiXCR, listing each CDR3 protein once. This table has 15,000 to 17,000 distinct CDR3 sequences, around 40% appearing once. In the case of this clonotype: Its antigen is unknown.

Treatment specified: approximately nine-day PBMC culture with coronavirus spike peptide pools or control peptides (ViraFEST assay). The CDR3 spans 15 residues. V lost 3 bases, J lost 8 bases, and 17 bases lay in between. Germline values: CDR1 MGHDK, CDR2 SYGVNS. Sequencing used cultured CD4+ T cells from blood. This sequence was found in a human donor with COVID-19. The chain couples TRBV25-1 to TRBJ2-1; no reliable D call. The CDR3 nucleotides read TGTGCCAGCAGTGATACGACATCGTGGGGTGATGAGCAGTTCTTC. Translation: CASSDTTSWGDEQFF.